These T cell receptor beta chains were read from a single sample in a study of blood T cells in healthy people across ages. TCRdb independently ran MiXCR on the 5' RACE reads; one entry per CDR3 protein. The sample yields 1 million to 1.2 million distinct CDR3 sequences, 35% to 45% seen once. Material for sequencing was blood. The receptors come from a man younger than 30 in good health. CDR3s leave out the opening cysteine and the closing phenylalanine or tryptophan.

TRBJ2-1,TRBV11-2,ASSLSTGPNEQF
TRBJ1-5,TRBV5-1,ASSENGEGQPQH
TRBJ2-5,TRBV20-1,SARDRLAGSETQY
TRBJ1-1,TRBV5-6,ASSLFPRGNTEAF
TRBJ1-6,TRBV13,ASSREHGSLALH
TRBJ1-2,TRBV7-2,ASSKTGGAGYGYT
TRBJ2-1,TRBV18,ASSPQTGTTYNEQF
TRBJ1-1,TRBV14,ASSQGQGRKAF
TRBJ2-1,TRBV7-2,ASSLMRGLF
TRBJ2-1,TRBV7-2,ASSFHYGGESYNEQF
TRBJ2-5,TRBV5-1,ASSPFSDRGQETQY
TRBJ2-3,TRBV5-4,ASSVPPGDTQY
TRBJ1-2,TRBV12-3/TRBV12-4,ASRPDRGGDT
TRBJ1-1,TRBV6-5,ASSYGQGGTEAF
TRBJ2-3,TRBV9,ASSARQSTDTQY
TRBJ1-1,TRBV25-1,ASSERYAPEAF
TRBJ2-3,TRBV7-3,ASSLVAGGIDTQY
TRBJ1-4,TRBV28,ASLDIESEKLF
TRBJ2-3,TRBV20-1,SASYNRVGTDTQY
TRBJ2-3,TRBV7-2,ASSLGGQGVDTQY
TRBJ1-1,TRBV4-1,ASSRARSGTEAF
TRBJ1-5,TRBV2,ARIRNRAHGQPQH
TRBJ2-3,TRBV9,ASSVSGGYTDTQY
TRBJ2-5,TRBV3-1,ASSQAPDGRMETQY
TRBJ2-3,TRBV25-1,ASSLSWGDGNWGTDTQY
TRBJ2-1,TRBV27,ASSLSGGWPYGSSGLNEKF
TRBJ1-6,TRBV3-1,ASSQETVSGSPLH